This note documents a single TCR beta chain sequence. There is no known antigen for this receptor. An end of the junction differs from the germline gene, which may be a read error. These data are taken from a study of blood T cells in healthy people across ages (dated by TCRdb to between 2014 and 2016). With regard to the full study: In model experiments, roughly one uniquely barcoded TCR beta cDNA molecule per two T cells was captured by template switching. Two additional independent replicas of 1 million unique cDNA reads from the same blood draw were analyzed for two donors (one aged 18 to 30 and one aged 80 or older). Donors were grouped into four age groups: young (average about 15 years), middle-aged (39), aged (roughly 62) and long-lived (around 82). To track age-related changes in TCR beta repertoire diversity, the study relied on deep sequencing normalized with unique cDNA molecular identifiers. To avoid experimental bias, donors of different ages were randomly spread across the sequencing lanes. Results the study describes overall, beyond this receptor: Because profiling used bulk unsorted PBMCs, naive and antigen-experienced compartments could not be compared conclusively. Estimates of total diversity based on one million sequenced T cells were considered lower bounds and underestimates. Observed TCR beta diversity per million T cells fell roughly linearly with age, and a significant reduction was already apparent by age roughly 40. The percentage of naive T cells measured by flow cytometry correlated strongly with observed TCR beta diversity. Because the CMV infection status of the donors was unknown, age-related changes in expanded clonotypes may potentially have been confounded. Compared with the aged group, more naive CD4+ T cells, fewer expanded clones and increased TCR diversity were shown by the long-lived group, suggesting age selection.

Library generation was performed with 5' RACE. The sequencing machine was an Illumina HiSeq 2500. A second roughly 7 to 11 cycle PCR used a sample-barcoded 5' primer and a J-beta primer mix. A template-switch 5' adaptor carrying 12 random nucleotides introduced a unique molecular identifier onto each TCR beta cDNA molecule. At least 3 million CDR3-containing paired-end reads were obtained from each sample. All of the RNA was converted into first-strand cDNA using the Mint cDNA synthesis kit, with a TRBC-specific oligonucleotide serving as the primer. All cDNA was treated with uracil-DNA glycosylase and then went through a first 18-cycle PCR with the universal primers M1SS and BC2_uni_R. For the original study's pipeline: Each sample was normalized by randomly selecting 1 million high-quality reads, each carrying a distinct molecular identifier. Instead of being binned into consensus sequences, reads that shared molecular identifiers were thrown out. CDR3 identification, clonotype clustering and error correction used MiTCR with a Q25 quality threshold and the strictest error-elimination algorithm. A nonparametric unseen species model with Euler transformation was used to estimate lower-bound total TCR beta diversity. TCRdb reprocessed the public reads (quality trimming at Q25 with fastp, clone calling with MiXCR) and kept in-frame beta chains. CDR3 protein sequences are deduplicated, and each keeps its most common genes and DNA. It is TCRdb's table, rather than the study itself, that gives the V and J calls and clone size. The sample yields about 400,000 distinct CDR3 sequences; 45% to 65% were counted once. Around 50% of the sample is held by the ten biggest clonotypes.

Donors were roughly 40 systemically healthy Caucasian individuals from Russia aged roughly 6 to 95 years. Each donor gave 8 to 10 milliliters of peripheral blood, drawn into EDTA-treated Vacutainer tubes. Ficoll-Paque density-gradient centrifugation was used to isolate PBMCs, with at least 6 million per sample. Total RNA, at least 6 micrograms per sample, was extracted from PBMCs with Trizol reagent. Naive CD45RAhigh/CD27high T cell percentages were measured by flow cytometry on a PBMC aliquot from every donor. The germline V gene gives CDR1 as SQVTM and CDR2 as ANQGSEA. The CDR3 numbers 15 residues from cysteine through phenylalanine. Only the CDR3 DNA stays, 45 bases, in frame from base 1.

The specimen sequenced was blood. The TCR sequence derives from a man aged 55 to 70 in good health. The chain joins TRBV29-1 to TRBJ2-5; 8 of the junction bases match TRBD2. The DNA reads TGCAGCGTTGTCCGGGGGGGCACGCTACTGGAGACCCGGTACTTC. Protein translation: CSVVRGGTLLETRYF.